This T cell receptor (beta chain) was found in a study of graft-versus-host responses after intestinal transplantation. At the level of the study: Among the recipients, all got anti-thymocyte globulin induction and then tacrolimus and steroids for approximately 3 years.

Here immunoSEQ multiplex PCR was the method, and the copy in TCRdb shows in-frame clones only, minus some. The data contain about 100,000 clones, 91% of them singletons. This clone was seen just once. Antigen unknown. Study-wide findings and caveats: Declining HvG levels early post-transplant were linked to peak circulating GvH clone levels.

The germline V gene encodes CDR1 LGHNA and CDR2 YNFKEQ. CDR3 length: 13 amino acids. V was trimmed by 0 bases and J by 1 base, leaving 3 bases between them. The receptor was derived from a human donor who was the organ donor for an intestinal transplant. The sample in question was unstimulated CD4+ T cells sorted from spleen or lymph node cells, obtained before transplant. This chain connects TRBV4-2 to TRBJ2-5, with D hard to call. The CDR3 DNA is TGTGCCAGCAGCCAAGACCTCCAAGAGACCCAGTACTTC. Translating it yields CASSQDLQETQYF.